This note documents a single TCR beta chain sequence. Its target is not known. This entry is derived from a study of cytomegalovirus exposure and HLA in healthy donors. General study findings and limits: Another analysis was done later, and it associated 16,951 TCR beta sequences with HLA alleles at 0.05 false discovery rate. A later analysis reportedly identified an Asian-associated ancestry cluster as carrying fewer N-insertions than the approximately 670-donor mean. Donor immune exposure was known only as CMV serostatus.

This CDR3 has 16 amino acids. CDR1 and CDR2 (germline): MDHEN, SYDVKM. After removal of 5 bases from V and 7 bases from J, the junction contained 13 bases not matched to a gene. It was with 60 Vbeta and 13 Jbeta primers that the PCR ran. Generated by immunoSEQ multiplex PCR, the TCRdb table keeps only in-frame clones and is missing some. The sample contains over 40,000 clones, approximately 86% of which appear only once. Donors in the study were healthy people who gave bone marrow. The sequence came from a woman aged 35 to 49 in good health and CMV-seropositive. Sequencing input: PBMCs. The J gene is TRBJ2-1, the V gene TRBV28, with 8 positions matching TRBD2. As DNA, the CDR3 is TGTGCCAGCAGTCCCGCAGCCGCTAGCGGGTGGAATGAGCAGTTCTTC. It codes for CASSPAAASGWNEQFF.